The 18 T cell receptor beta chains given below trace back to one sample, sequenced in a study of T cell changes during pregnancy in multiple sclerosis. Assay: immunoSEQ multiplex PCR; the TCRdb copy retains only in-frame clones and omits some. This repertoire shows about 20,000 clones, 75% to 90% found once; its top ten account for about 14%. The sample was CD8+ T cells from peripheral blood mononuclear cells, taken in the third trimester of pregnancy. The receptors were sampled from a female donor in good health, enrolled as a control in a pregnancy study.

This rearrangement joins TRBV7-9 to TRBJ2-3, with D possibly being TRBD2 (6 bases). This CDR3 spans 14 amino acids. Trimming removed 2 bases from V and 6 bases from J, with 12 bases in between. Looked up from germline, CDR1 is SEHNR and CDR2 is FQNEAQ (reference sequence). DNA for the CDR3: TGTGCCAGCAGCTTAATACTAGCAGGTGATACGCAGTATTTT. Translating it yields CASSLILAGDTQYF.

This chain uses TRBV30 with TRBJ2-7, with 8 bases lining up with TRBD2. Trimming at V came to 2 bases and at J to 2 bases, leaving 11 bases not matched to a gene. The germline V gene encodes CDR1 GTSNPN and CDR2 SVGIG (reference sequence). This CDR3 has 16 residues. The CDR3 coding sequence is TGTGCCTGGAGTATCGCGGGAGGCATACTAACCTACGAGCAGTACTTC. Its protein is CAWSIAGGILTYEQYF.

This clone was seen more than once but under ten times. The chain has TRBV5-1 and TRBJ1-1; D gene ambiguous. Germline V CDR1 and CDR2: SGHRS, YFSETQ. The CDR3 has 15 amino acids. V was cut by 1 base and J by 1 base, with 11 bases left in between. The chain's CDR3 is CASSLRGRENTEAFF. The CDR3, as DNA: TGCGCCAGCAGCTTGAGAGGGAGGGAGAACACTGAAGCTTTCTTT.

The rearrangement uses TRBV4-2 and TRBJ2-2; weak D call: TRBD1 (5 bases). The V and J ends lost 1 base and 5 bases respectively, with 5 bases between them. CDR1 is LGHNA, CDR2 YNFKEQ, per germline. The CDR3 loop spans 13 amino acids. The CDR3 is CASSQGQTGELFF. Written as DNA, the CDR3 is TGTGCCAGCAGCCAAGGACAGACCGGGGAGCTGTTTTTT.

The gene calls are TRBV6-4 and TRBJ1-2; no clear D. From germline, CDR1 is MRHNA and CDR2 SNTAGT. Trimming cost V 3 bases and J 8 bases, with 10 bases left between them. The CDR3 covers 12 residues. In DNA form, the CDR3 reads TGTGCCAGCAGTGAAAAAGAGGGAGGCTACACCTTC. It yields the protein CASSEKEGGYTF.

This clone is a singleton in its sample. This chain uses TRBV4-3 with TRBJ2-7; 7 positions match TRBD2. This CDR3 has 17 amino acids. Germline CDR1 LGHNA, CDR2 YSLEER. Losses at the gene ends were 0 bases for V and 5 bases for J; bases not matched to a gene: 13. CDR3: CASSQDDQGKLANEQYF. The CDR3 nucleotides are TGCGCCAGCAGCCAAGATGACCAGGGAAAACTAGCGAACGAGCAGTACTTC.

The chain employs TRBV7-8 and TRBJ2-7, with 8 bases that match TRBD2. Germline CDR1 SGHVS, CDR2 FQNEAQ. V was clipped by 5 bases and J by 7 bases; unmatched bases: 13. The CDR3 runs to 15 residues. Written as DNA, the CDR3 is TGTGCCAGCAGCCCCGCCTTGACTAGCGTTTGGGAGCAGTACTTC. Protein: CASSPALTSVWEQYF.

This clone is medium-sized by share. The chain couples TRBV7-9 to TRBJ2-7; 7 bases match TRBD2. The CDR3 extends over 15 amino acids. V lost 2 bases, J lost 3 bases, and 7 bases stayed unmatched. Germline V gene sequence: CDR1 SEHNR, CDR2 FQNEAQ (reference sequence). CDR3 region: CASSLSLAEDYEQYF. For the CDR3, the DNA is TGTGCCAGCAGCTTAAGTCTAGCGGAGGACTACGAGCAGTACTTC.

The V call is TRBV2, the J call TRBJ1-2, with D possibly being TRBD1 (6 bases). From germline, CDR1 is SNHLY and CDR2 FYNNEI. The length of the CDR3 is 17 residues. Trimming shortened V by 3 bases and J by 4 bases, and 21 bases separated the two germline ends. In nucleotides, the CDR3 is TGTGCCAGCAGTGACAGTTCCGTGGACAGCATTTCCTATGGCTACACCTTC. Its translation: CASSDSSVDSISYGYTF. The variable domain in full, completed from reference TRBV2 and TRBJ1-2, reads EPEVTQTPSHQVTQMGQEVILRCVPISNHLYFYWYRQILGQKVEFLVSFYNNEISEKSEIFDDQFSVERPDGSNFTLKIRSTKLEDSAMYFCASSDSSVDSISYGYTFGSGTRLTVV.

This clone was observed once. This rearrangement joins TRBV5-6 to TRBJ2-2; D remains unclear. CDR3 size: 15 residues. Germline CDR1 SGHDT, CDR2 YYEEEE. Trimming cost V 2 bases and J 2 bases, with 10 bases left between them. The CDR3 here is CASSFGTANTGELFF. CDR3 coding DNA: TGTGCCAGCAGCTTCGGAACAGCTAACACCGGGGAGCTGTTTTTT.

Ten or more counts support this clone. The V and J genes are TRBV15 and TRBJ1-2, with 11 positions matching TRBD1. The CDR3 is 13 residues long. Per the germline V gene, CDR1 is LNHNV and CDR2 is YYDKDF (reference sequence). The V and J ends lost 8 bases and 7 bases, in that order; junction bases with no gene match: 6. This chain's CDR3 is CATRGQGAFGYTF. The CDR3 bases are TGTGCCACCCGTGGACAGGGGGCTTTTGGCTACACCTTC.

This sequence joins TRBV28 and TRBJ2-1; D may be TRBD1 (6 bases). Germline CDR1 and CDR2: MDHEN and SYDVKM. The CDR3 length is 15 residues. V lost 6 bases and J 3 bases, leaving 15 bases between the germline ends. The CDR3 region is CASSNDRSFYNEQFF. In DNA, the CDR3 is TGTGCCAGCAGCAATGACAGGTCCTTCTACAATGAGCAGTTCTTC.

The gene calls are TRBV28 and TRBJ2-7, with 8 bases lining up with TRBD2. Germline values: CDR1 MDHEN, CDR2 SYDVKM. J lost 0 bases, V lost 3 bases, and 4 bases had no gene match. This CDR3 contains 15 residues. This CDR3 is CASSFQRENSYEQYF. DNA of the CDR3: TGTGCCAGCAGTTTTCAGCGGGAGAACTCCTACGAGCAGTACTTC. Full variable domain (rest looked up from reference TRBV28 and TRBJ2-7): DVKVTQSSRYLVKRTGEKVFLECVQDMDHENMFWYRQDPGLGLRLIYFSYDVKMKEKGDIPEGYSVSREKKERFSLILESASTNQTSMYLCASSFQRENSYEQYFGPGTRLTVT.

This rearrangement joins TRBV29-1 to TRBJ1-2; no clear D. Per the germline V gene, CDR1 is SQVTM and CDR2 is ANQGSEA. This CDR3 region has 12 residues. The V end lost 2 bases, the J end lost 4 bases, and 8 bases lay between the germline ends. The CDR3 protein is CSVELGSYGYTF. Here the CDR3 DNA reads TGCAGCGTTGAACTCGGGAGCTATGGCTACACCTTC.

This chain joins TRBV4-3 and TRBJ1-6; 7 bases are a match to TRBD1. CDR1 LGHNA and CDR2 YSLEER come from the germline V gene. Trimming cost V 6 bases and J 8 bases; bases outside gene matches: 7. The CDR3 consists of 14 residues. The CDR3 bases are TGCGCCAGCAGTTCTGACAGGGAGTATTCACCCCTCCACTTT. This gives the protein CASSSDREYSPLHF.

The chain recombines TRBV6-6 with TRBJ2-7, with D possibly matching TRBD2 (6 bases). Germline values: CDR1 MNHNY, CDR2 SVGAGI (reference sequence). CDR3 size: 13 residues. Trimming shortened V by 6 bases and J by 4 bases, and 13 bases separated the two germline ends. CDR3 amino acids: CASSPNSGYEQYF. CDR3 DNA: TGTGCCAGCAGCCCTAATAGCGGATACGAGCAGTACTTC.

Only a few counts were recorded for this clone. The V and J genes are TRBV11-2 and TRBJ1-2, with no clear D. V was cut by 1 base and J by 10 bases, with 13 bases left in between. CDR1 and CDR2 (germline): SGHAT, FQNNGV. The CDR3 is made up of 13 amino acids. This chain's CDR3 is CASSLGSRFDYTF. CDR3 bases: TGTGCCAGCAGCTTAGGTTCTAGGTTCGACTACACCTTC.

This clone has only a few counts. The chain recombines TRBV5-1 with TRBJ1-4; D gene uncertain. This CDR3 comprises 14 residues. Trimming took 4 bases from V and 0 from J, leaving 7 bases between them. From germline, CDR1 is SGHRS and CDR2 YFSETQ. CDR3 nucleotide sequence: TGCGCCAGCAGCAAAGCCGCAACTAATGAAAAACTGTTTTTT. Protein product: CASSKAATNEKLFF.